The 21 T cell receptor beta chains below all came from one sample that was sequenced in a study of control samples from healthy donors and cancer patients. Sequencing was performed with immunoSEQ multiplex PCR; in TCRdb, only in-frame clones are kept and a portion is missing. The sample consists of around 130,000 clones, just under 90% of them appearing once. Material for sequencing was PBMCs. These receptors were collected from a middle-aged man with head and neck cancer.

The J gene is TRBJ1-5, the V gene TRBV5-5; maybe TRBD1 (5 bases). Trimming took 4 bases from V and 5 from J, leaving 16 bases between them. The CDR3 covers 15 residues. CDR1 is SGHKS and CDR2 is YYEKEE in the germline V gene (reference sequence). The CDR3 sequence: CASSAWIGADQPQHF. The CDR3, as DNA: TGTGCCAGCAGCGCTTGGATAGGGGCTGATCAGCCCCAGCATTTT.

As to this clone: Other DNA sequences in this sample translate to the same CDR3. V is TRBV11-3 and J is TRBJ2-7; D is uncertain. Trimming cost V 0 bases and J 0 bases, with 6 bases left between them. The CDR3 consists of 14 residues. Germline values: CDR1 SGHNT, CDR2 YENEEA. CDR3 protein: CASSLDRNSYEQYF. The CDR3 DNA reads as TGTGCCAGCAGCTTAGATCGAAACTCCTACGAGCAGTACTTC.

This chain uses TRBV5-5 with TRBJ2-1, with TRBD2 identical over 12 bases. V was pared by 4 bases and J by 9 bases, with 11 bases of the junction left unmatched. Germline V lookup: CDR1 SGHKS, CDR2 YYEKEE (reference sequence). CDR3 length: 16 amino acids. CDR3 bases: TGTGCCAGCAGCCCCCCGACTAGCGGGGGTTATAGTGAGCAGTTCTTC. It translates to CASSPPTSGGYSEQFF.

The gene calls are TRBV28 and TRBJ1-1, with D unresolved. CDR3 length equals 15 residues. In germline, CDR1 is MDHEN, CDR2 SYDVKM. The V end lost 2 bases, the J end lost 5 bases, and 15 bases lay between the germline ends. The CDR3 nucleotides read TGTGCCAGCAGTTTAATGTCAAGGTCGGAAACTGAAGCTTTCTTT. It yields the protein CASSLMSRSETEAFF.

V is TRBV27 and J is TRBJ2-1, with D perhaps given as TRBD1 or TRBD2 (5 bases each). This CDR3 has 15 residues. Deletions cut 7 bases from V and 4 bases from J, with 17 bases between. The germline V gene encodes CDR1 MNHEY and CDR2 SMNVEV (reference sequence). In DNA form, the CDR3 reads TGTGCCAGCAAAAACGGGGCAGGGTCTTACAATGAGCAGTTCTTC. Translated, it gives CASKNGAGSYNEQFF.

This chain connects TRBV5-1 to TRBJ2-3; possible D gene TRBD2, 5 bases. Germline V gene sequence: CDR1 SGHRS, CDR2 YFSETQ. The V gene lost 2 bases and the J gene lost 4 bases, with 17 bases spanning the gap. The CDR3 runs 16 residues. The CDR3 DNA reads as TGCGCCAGCAGCTTAGGACTCACCCATAACGCAGATACGCAGTATTTT. This encodes CASSLGLTHNADTQYF.

This chain uses TRBV5-8 with TRBJ2-2; TRBD1 matches 10 bases. The V and J ends lost 0 bases and 6 bases, in that order; junction bases with no gene match: 5. CDR3 size: 16 residues. Per the germline V gene, CDR1 is SGHTS and CDR2 is YDEGEE. CDR3 coding DNA: TGTGCCAGCAGCTTGGGATCAGGACAGGGGGCCGGGGAGCTGTTTTTT. This sequence encodes CASSLGSGQGAGELFF.

In its sample, this clone was seen many times. The chain joins TRBV27 to TRBJ1-6; 7 bases match TRBD1. V gave up 4 bases and J gave up 0 bases; unmatched junction bases: 9. In germline, CDR1 is MNHEY, CDR2 SMNVEV (reference sequence). CDR3 length: 18 amino acids. This chain's CDR3 is CASSSGQARSSYNSPLHF. CDR3 in DNA: TGTGCCAGCAGTTCCGGACAGGCTCGAAGCTCCTATAATTCACCCCTCCACTTT.

The chain couples TRBV18 to TRBJ1-1; weak D call: TRBD1 (5 bases). CDR1 is KGHSH, CDR2 LQKENI, per germline. This CDR3 is built from 17 residues. V shed 2 bases and J shed 5 bases, with 21 bases lying between them. CDR3 region: CASSPTTIGAGGTEAFF. CDR3 sequence (DNA): TGTGCCAGCTCACCAACGACAATCGGGGCCGGGGGAACTGAAGCTTTCTTT.

This chain's CDR3 is CASSKGQLGTDTQYF. CDR3 DNA sequence: TGTGCCAGCAGCAAAGGACAGCTCGGCACAGATACGCAGTATTTT. V gene TRBV11-2 combines with J gene TRBJ2-3, with D perhaps matching TRBD1 (6 bases). Germline V gene lookup returns CDR1 SGHAT and CDR2 FQNNGV. The CDR3 has 15 residues. Trimming shortened V by 5 bases and J by 1 base, and 13 bases separated the two germline ends.

CDR3 loop: CATSEQGVETQYF. The CDR3 nucleotides read TGTGCCACCAGTGAACAGGGCGTAGAGACCCAGTACTTC. J is TRBJ2-5 and V is TRBV24-1; D perhaps matches TRBD1 (6 bases). The CDR3 spans 13 residues. Germline values: CDR1 KGHDR, CDR2 SFDVKD. V lost 4 bases, J lost 4 bases, and 9 bases lay in between.

J is TRBJ1-5 and V is TRBV5-6; maybe TRBD1 (5 bases). The germline V gene encodes CDR1 SGHDT and CDR2 YYEEEE. The CDR3 runs 16 residues. V gave up 0 bases and J gave up 3 bases, with 13 bases separating them. CDR3 amino acids: CASSLALGRDNQPQHF. CDR3 nucleotides: TGTGCCAGCAGCTTGGCCCTTGGCAGGGACAATCAGCCCCAGCATTTT.

The V call is TRBV5-1, the J call TRBJ1-5; tentatively, D is TRBD1 (5 bases). Germline CDR1 SGHRS, CDR2 YFSETQ. The CDR3 sequence is 14 residues long. The V end was cut by 0 bases, the J end by 8 bases, with 12 bases between. The CDR3: CASSLGAGREPQHF. The CDR3 nucleotides are TGCGCCAGCAGCTTGGGGGCAGGGCGGGAGCCCCAGCATTTT. Using reference TRBV5-1 and TRBJ1-5 for the parts outside the CDR3, the full variable domain is KAGVTQTPRYLIKTRGQQVTLSCSPISGHRSVSWYQQTPGQGLQFLFEYFSETQRNKGNFPGRFSGRQFSNSRSEMNVSTLELGDSALYLCASSLGAGREPQHFGDGTRLSIL.

The rearrangement uses TRBV14 and TRBJ2-7; D remains unclear. This CDR3 spans 15 amino acids. V was trimmed by 3 bases and J by 0 bases, leaving 12 bases between them. Germline assignment: CDR1 SGHDN and CDR2 FVKESK. CDR3 DNA sequence: TGTGCCAGCAGCCATCGGCGGAGCTTCTCCTACGAGCAGTACTTC. It codes for CASSHRRSFSYEQYF. Looking up the rest from reference TRBV14 and TRBJ2-7 gives the full variable domain: EAGVTQFPSHSVIEKGQTVTLRCDPISGHDNLYWYRRVMGKEIKFLLHFVKESKQDESGMPNNRFLAERTGGTYSTLKVQPAELEDSGVYFCASSHRRSFSYEQYFGPGTRLTVT.

The rearrangement joins TRBV6-5 to TRBJ2-7; 9 bases agree with TRBD1. Germline assignment: CDR1 MNHEY and CDR2 SVGAGI. The length of the CDR3 is 15 residues. Trimming cost V 0 bases and J 3 bases; bases outside gene matches: 3. Here the CDR3 reads CASSYSGQGYYEQYF. The CDR3 coding sequence is TGTGCCAGCAGTTACTCGGGACAGGGATACTACGAGCAGTACTTC.

This clone was counted once. The V call is TRBV18, the J call TRBJ1-1, with no clear D. Germline V gene data show CDR1 as KGHSH and CDR2 as LQKENI. This CDR3 has 13 amino acids. Trimming cost V 2 bases and J 7 bases, with 11 bases left between them. The CDR3 loop is CASSPIWGNEAFF. The CDR3 region has the DNA TGTGCCAGCTCACCAATATGGGGAAATGAAGCTTTCTTT.

Only one count was recorded for this clone. This chain joins TRBV7-2 and TRBJ2-7; D is perhaps TRBD2 (6 bases). V lost 1 base, J lost 5 bases, and 18 bases lay in between. The CDR3 has 16 residues. Germline values: CDR1 SGHTA, CDR2 FQGNSA. CDR3 coding DNA: TGTGCCAGCAGCTTAGAGGGATGCGCCACGGGGGACGAGCAGTACTTC. This gives the protein CASSLEGCATGDEQYF.

The rearrangement links TRBV9 to TRBJ2-1; 9 bases agree with TRBD2. CDR1 SGDLS and CDR2 YYNGEE come from the germline V gene. There are 16 residues in the CDR3. Trimming took 4 bases from V and 1 from J; bases not matched to a gene: 6. The CDR3 region has the DNA TGTGCCAGCAGCCAAAGCGGGAGGACTTCCTACAATGAGCAGTTCTTC. This translates into CASSQSGRTSYNEQFF.

This clone has a handful of counts. V usage is TRBV28 and J usage is TRBJ2-7, with TRBD2 matching 11 bases. The CDR3 covers 16 residues. Per the germline V gene, CDR1 is MDHEN and CDR2 is SYDVKM. V lost 6 bases, J lost 4 bases, and 11 bases stayed unmatched. The CDR3 spells CASRTFGTSGLYEQYF. The CDR3 DNA follows: TGTGCCAGCAGAACCTTCGGGACTAGCGGACTGTACGAGCAGTACTTC.

The V gene is TRBV4-1, the J gene TRBJ2-1; TRBD1 agrees at 7 bases. Germline CDR1 is MGHRA and CDR2 is YSYEKL. CDR3 length: 15 amino acids. V dropped 4 bases and J dropped 3; count of bases not matched to a gene: 6. CDR3 in amino acids: CASSPRDRGYNEQFF. CDR3 coding DNA: TGCGCCAGCAGCCCCCGGGACAGAGGCTACAATGAGCAGTTCTTC.

The chain employs TRBV7-9 and TRBJ2-1; D possibly corresponds to TRBD2 (5 bases). Germline loops: CDR1 SEHNR, CDR2 FQNEAQ (reference sequence). Between the trimmed V and J ends, which lost 7 bases and 0 bases, there was a span of 10 bases. This CDR3 has 14 amino acids. The CDR3 nucleotides are TGTGCCAGCACCGGGATTAGCTCCTACAATGAGCAGTTCTTC. Its translation is CASTGISSYNEQFF.